One sample yielded the 5 T cell receptor beta chains listed below, sequenced in a study of shared clonotypes between healthy human individuals. Clones were read by immunoSEQ multiplex PCR, and TCRdb kept only the in-frame ones, dropping some. The sample records nearly 750,000 clones, approximately 77% being singletons. Sequenced input: memory CD4+ T cells sorted from blood. As for subset: CD45RA-negative fraction. The source of these receptors is a woman aged 25 to 39 in good health.

The chain joins TRBV5-5 to TRBJ2-5, with D uncertain. Trimming removed 4 bases from V and 10 bases from J, with 5 bases in between. The germline CDR1 and CDR2 sequences are SGHKS and YYEKEE (reference sequence). The CDR3 runs to 9 residues. In DNA form, the CDR3 reads TGTGCCAGCAGCCAGCACCAGTACTTC. Translating it yields CASSQHQYF.

The V gene is TRBV5-4, the J gene TRBJ2-2; no definite D call. The germline gives CDR1 SGHNT, CDR2 YYREEE (reference sequence). The CDR3 spans 14 residues. Deletions cut 4 bases from V and 1 base from J, with 8 bases between. The CDR3 spells CASSQPLNTGELFF. DNA for the CDR3: TGTGCCAGCAGCCAGCCGTTGAACACCGGGGAGCTGTTTTTT.

The rearrangement uses TRBV7-9 and TRBJ2-2, with 12 bases that match TRBD2. CDR3 length: 16 amino acids. The V segment lost 4 bases and the J segment 1 base; nucleotides outside the gene matches: 1. Germline assignment: CDR1 SEHNR and CDR2 FQNEAQ (reference sequence). The CDR3 loop is CASSSGLAGNTGELFF. CDR3 coding DNA: TGTGCCAGCAGCTCGGGACTAGCGGGGAACACCGGGGAGCTGTTTTTT.

The rearrangement links TRBV27 to TRBJ2-7, with D perhaps TRBD1 or TRBD2 (5 bases each). The CDR3 is made up of 14 amino acids. With 4 bases removed from V and 0 bases from J, the gap between germline ends came to 10 bases. From germline, CDR1 is MNHEY and CDR2 SMNVEV (reference sequence). The CDR3 DNA reads TGTGCCAGCAGTTATTCAGGGACCTCCTACGAGCAGTACTTC. Translation: CASSYSGTSYEQYF.

The rearrangement joins TRBV6-1 to TRBJ2-2; either TRBD1 or TRBD2 may supply D (5 bases each). There are 16 residues in the CDR3. Trimming took 1 base from V and 4 from J, leaving 13 bases between them. Looked up from germline, CDR1 is MNHNS and CDR2 is SASEGT. This chain's CDR3 is CASSEGDPRFTGELFF. Here the CDR3 DNA reads TGTGCCAGCAGTGAAGGGGACCCGCGGTTCACCGGGGAGCTGTTTTTT.